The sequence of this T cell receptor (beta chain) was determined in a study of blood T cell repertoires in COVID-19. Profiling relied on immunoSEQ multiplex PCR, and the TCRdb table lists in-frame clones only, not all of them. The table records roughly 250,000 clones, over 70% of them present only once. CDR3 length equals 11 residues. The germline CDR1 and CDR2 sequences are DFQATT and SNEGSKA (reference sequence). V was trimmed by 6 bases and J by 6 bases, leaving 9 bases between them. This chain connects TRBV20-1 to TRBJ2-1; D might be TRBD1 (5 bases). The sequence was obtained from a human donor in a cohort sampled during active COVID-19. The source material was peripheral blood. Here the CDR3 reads CSAPGFNEQFF. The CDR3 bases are TGCAGTGCCCCAGGGTTCAATGAGCAGTTCTTC.